This TCR beta chain was sequenced for a study of T cells in Graves' hyperthyroidism and ophthalmopathy. At least 3 on the Clinical Activity Score was recorded for ophthalmopathy patients, who also had NOSPECS grade at least 4 and duration under 3 months. Extraction of PBMCs used roughly 9.3 ml of fresh peripheral blood. General observations from the study: Using 13 V-J features, a model discriminated ophthalmopathy from stable hyperthyroidism.

Comments on this clonotype: Antigen specificity is unknown.

This CDR3 is 12 amino acids long. Germline V gives CDR1 SGHNT, CDR2 YYREEE (reference sequence). V was pared by 4 bases and J by 8 bases, with 11 bases between. The investigators amplified TCR beta CDR3 regions from RNA transcripts. The HTBI primer set drove a first-round RT-PCR of the TCR CDR3. One entry per CDR3 protein, called by TCRdb with MiXCR from the multiplex PCR reads. The table lists 300,000 to 500,000 distinct CDR3 sequences, more than 12% of them singletons, with around 30% in the top ten. The chain uses TRBV5-4 and TRBJ2-3, with unresolved D. The sequenced material came from blood. The clonotype was recovered from a man aged 50 or older with Graves' ophthalmopathy. The DNA for the CDR3 is TGTGCCAGCAGCGGGATTTCTCTTACGCAGTATTTT. Amino acids: CASSGISLTQYF.